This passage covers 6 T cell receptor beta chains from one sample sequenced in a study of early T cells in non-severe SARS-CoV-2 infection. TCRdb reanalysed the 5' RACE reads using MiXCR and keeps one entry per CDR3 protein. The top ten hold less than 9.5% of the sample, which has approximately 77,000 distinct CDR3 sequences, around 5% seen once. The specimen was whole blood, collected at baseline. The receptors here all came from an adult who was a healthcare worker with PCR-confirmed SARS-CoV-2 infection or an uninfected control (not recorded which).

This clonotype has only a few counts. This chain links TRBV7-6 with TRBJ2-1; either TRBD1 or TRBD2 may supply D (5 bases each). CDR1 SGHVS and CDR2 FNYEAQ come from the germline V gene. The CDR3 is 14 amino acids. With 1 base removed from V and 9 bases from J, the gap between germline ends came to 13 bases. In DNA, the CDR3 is TGTGCCAGCAGCTTAGACTCTATGGGGACTGAGCAGTTCTTC. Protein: CASSLDSMGTEQFF. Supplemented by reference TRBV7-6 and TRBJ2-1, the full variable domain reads GAGVSQSPRYKVTKRGQDVALRCDPISGHVSLYWYRQALGQGPEFLTYFNYEAQQDKSGLPNDRFSAERPEGSISTLTIQRTEQRDSAMYRCASSLDSMGTEQFFGPGTRLTVL.

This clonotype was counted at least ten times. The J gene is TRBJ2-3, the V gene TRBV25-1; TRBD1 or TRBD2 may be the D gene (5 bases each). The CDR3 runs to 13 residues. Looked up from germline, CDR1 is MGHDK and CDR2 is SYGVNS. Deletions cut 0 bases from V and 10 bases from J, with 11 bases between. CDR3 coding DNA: TGTGCCAGCAGTGAATACAGAGTGGGGGCGCAGTATTTT. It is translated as CASSEYRVGAQYF.

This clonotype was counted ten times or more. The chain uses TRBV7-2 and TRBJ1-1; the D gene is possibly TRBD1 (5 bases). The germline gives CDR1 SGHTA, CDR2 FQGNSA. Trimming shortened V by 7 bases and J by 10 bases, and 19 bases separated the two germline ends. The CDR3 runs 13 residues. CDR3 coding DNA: TGTGCCAGCATATTCGATTGGGGCCGAGGAGCTTTCTTT. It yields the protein CASIFDWGRGAFF.

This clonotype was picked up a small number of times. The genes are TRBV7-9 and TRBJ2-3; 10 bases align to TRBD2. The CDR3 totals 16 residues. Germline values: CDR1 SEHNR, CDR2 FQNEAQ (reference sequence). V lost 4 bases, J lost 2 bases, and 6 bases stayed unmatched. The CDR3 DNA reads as TGTGCCAGCAGCTCGAAAGCGGGAGGGCTCACAGATACGCAGTATTTT. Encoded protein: CASSSKAGGLTDTQYF.

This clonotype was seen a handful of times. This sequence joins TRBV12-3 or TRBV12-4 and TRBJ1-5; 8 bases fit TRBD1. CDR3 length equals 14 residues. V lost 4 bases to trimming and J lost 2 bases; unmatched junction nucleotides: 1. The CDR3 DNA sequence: TGTGCCAGCAGTTCACAGGGGGGCAATCAGCCCCAGCATTTT. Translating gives CASSSQGGNQPQHF.

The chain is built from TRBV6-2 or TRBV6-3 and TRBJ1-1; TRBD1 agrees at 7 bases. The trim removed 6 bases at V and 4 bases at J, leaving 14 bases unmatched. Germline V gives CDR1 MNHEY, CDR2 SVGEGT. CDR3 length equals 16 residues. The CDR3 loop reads CASSPYRDSLATEAFF. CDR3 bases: TGTGCCAGCAGCCCCTACCGGGACAGCTTAGCCACTGAAGCTTTCTTT.